This T cell receptor beta chain was recorded in a study of T cell responses to AZD1222 COVID-19 vaccine. Sequencing used immunoSEQ multiplex PCR; TCRdb keeps in-frame clones, though not all of them. The table lists 75,000 to 100,000 clones, 80% to 90% of them singletons. This clone was recorded only once. The antigen is not known. Study-level points and caveats: Increased Spike-specific TCR breadth and depth were observed after two AZD1222 doses. Only a handful of AZD1222 recipients tested seropositive at baseline.

This TCR was recovered from an adult in good health. The sequences come from peripheral blood, collected on day 0 of AZD1222 vaccination.

CDR3 bases: TGTGCCAGCAGCCATTCCCCGGGACAGGGGATTAACTATGGCTACACCTTC. Amino acid sequence: CASSHSPGQGINYGYTF. The rearrangement joins TRBV3-1 (or the pseudogene TRBV3-2) to TRBJ1-2; TRBD1 aligns across 10 bases. Germline V lookup: CDR1 LGHDT, CDR2 YNNKEL (reference sequence). CDR3 size: 17 residues. The V segment lost 3 bases and the J segment 1 base; nucleotides outside the gene matches: 8.